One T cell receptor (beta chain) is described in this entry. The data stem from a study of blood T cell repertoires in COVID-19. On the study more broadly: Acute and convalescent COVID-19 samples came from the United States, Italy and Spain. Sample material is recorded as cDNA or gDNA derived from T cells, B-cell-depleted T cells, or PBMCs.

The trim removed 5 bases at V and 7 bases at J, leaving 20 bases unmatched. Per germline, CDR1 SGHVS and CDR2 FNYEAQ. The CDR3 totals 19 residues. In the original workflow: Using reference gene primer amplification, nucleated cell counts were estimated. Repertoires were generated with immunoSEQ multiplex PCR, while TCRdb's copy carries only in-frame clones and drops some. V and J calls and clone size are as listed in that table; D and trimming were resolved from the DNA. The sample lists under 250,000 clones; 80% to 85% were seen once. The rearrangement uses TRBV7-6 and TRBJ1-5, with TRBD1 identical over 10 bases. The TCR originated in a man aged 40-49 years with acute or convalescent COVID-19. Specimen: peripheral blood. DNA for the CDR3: TGTGCCAGCAGCACGTGCCCGGGACAGGGGCCTGTCATCCACCAGCCCCAGCATTTT. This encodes CASSTCPGQGPVIHQPQHF.